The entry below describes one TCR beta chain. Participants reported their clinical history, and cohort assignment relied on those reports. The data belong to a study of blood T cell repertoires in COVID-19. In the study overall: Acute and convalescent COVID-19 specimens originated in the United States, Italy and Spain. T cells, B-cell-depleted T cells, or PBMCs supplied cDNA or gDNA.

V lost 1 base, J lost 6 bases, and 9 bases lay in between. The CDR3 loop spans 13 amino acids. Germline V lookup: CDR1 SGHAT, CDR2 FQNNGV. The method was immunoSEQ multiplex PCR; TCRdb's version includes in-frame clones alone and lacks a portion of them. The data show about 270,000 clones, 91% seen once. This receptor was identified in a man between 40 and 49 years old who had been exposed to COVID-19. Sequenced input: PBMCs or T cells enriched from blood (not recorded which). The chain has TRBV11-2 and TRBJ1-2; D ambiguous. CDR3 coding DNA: TGTGCCAGCAGCTTAGTATGGACTGATGGCTACACCTTC. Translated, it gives CASSLVWTDGYTF.